Listed here is a single TCR beta chain. These data come from a study of Ad26.COV2.S vaccination and SARS-CoV-2 variants. Using immunoSEQ multiplex PCR, the repertoire was profiled, and TCRdb retains in-frame clones only, with some absent. This sample has hundreds of thousands of clones, with 88% found just once. Treatment: around 19 received Ad26.COV2.S at low or high dose, single or two shots; 5 received placebo; per-sample allocation not given. The study sampled participants on day 63 after the first vaccine or placebo injection. Trimming stripped 5 bases from V and 0 bases from J, with 23 bases between. CDR3 length: 19 residues. Germline CDR1 is MNHEY and CDR2 is SMNVEV (reference sequence).

The sequenced sample was peripheral blood, obtained in a trial of Ad26.COV2.S vaccine versus placebo. The chain links TRBV27 to TRBJ1-5; tentatively, D is TRBD1 (6 bases). The TCR sequence derives from a person between 18 and 59 years old who received the Ad26.COV2.S COVID-19 vaccine or a placebo. The CDR3 loop is CASSPRTAGIITSNQPQHF. CDR3 bases: TGTGCCAGCAGTCCACGGACAGCAGGAATAATAACTAGCAATCAGCCCCAGCATTTT.